These 31 T cell receptor beta chains were sequenced from one sample in a study of cytomegalovirus exposure and HLA in healthy donors. The primer mix had 60 Vbeta and 13 Jbeta primers. Assay: immunoSEQ multiplex PCR; the TCRdb copy retains only in-frame clones and omits some. The sample carries about 130,000 clones, about 75% recorded once. The sequenced sample consisted of PBMCs. The source of these receptors is a man aged 25-45 years in good health and CMV-seronegative.

This chain uses TRBV15 with TRBJ2-1; D call uncertain. V shed 1 base and J shed 11 bases, with 21 bases lying between them. Germline V CDR1 and CDR2: LNHNV, YYDKDF (reference sequence). The CDR3 extends over 16 amino acids. The CDR3 nucleotides read TGTGCCACCAGCAGAGCTACCCCTGGTGCCCTAGTACAGCAGTTCTTC. This encodes CATSRATPGALVQQFF.

The V call is TRBV30, the J call TRBJ2-5; D perhaps matches TRBD2 (7 bases). The J call may be wrong; the DNA end is better matched by TRBJ2-7. CDR1 is GTSNPN, CDR2 SVGIG, per germline (reference sequence). The CDR3 consists of 13 residues. Here the CDR3 DNA reads TGTGCCTGGAGTCCGAGGGGGGGTTACGAGCAGTACTTC. It codes for CAWSPRGGYEQYF.

The rearrangement uses TRBV5-1 and TRBJ1-2; 12 bases fit TRBD1. With 4 bases clipped from V and 8 bases from J, the junction kept 9 bases outside the gene matches. Germline V gene sequence: CDR1 SGHRS, CDR2 YFSETQ. The length of the CDR3 is 15 residues. The CDR3 here is CASSHGTGGAEGYTF. In DNA form, the CDR3 reads TGCGCCAGCAGCCACGGGACAGGGGGCGCTGAGGGCTACACCTTC.

This clone was observed once. The V and J genes are TRBV19 and TRBJ1-6; 8 bases match TRBD1. The CDR3 runs 17 residues. Germline V CDR1 and CDR2: LNHDA, SQIVND (reference sequence). Germline trimming cut 5 bases from V and 11 bases from J; bases unmatched to any gene: 17. The CDR3, as DNA: TGTGCCAGTAGTCCCTGGGGGGACAGGCCCCTTACGGCACCCCTCCACTTT. This translates into CASSPWGDRPLTAPLHF. The whole variable domain, filled in from reference TRBV19 and TRBJ1-6, reads DGGITQSPKYLFRKEGQNVTLSCEQNLNHDAMYWYRQDPGQGLRLIYYSQIVNDFQKGDIAEGYSVSREKKESFPLTVTSAQKNPTAFYLCASSPWGDRPLTAPLHFGNGTRLTVT.

The chain is built from TRBV5-5 and TRBJ1-1, with a tentative D call TRBD1 (6 bases). Trimming shortened V by 1 base and J by 4 bases, and 17 bases separated the two germline ends. The germline V gene encodes CDR1 SGHKS and CDR2 YYEKEE (reference sequence). This CDR3 has 16 residues. The CDR3 reads CASSLIPAGEGTEAFF. CDR3 nucleotides: TGTGCCAGCAGCTTGATCCCGGCAGGGGAAGGCACTGAAGCTTTCTTT.

This clone was seen more than once but under ten times. CDR3 loop: CASSSGQEYTEAFF. The DNA for the CDR3 is TGTGCCAGCAGTTCTGGACAGGAGTACACTGAAGCTTTCTTT. The genes are TRBV6-5 and TRBJ1-1, with 7 bases identical to TRBD1. V shed 4 bases and J 3 bases; nucleotides not matched to a gene: 5. Germline lookup yields CDR1 MNHEY and CDR2 SVGAGI. The CDR3 length is 14 residues.

The V call is TRBV6-1, the J call TRBJ2-7; no clear D gene. Germline CDR1 and CDR2: MNHNS and SASEGT. The CDR3 consists of 11 residues. Trimming shortened V by 3 bases and J by 13 bases, and 13 bases separated the two germline ends. CDR3 residues: CASSDEYVRYF. CDR3 in DNA: TGTGCCAGCAGTGACGAGTATGTCCGCTACTTC.

This sequence joins TRBV14 and TRBJ2-2, with D possibly matching TRBD2 (6 bases). The V gene's germline CDR1 is SGHDN and CDR2 FVKESK. Deletions cut 3 bases from V and 6 bases from J, with 8 bases between. The CDR3 loop spans 13 amino acids. Here the CDR3 reads CASSHGGSGELFF. CDR3 bases: TGTGCCAGCAGCCATGGGGGGTCCGGGGAGCTGTTTTTT.

The genes are TRBV7-8 and TRBJ2-3; TRBD2 might be the D (5 bases). Germline V gene sequence: CDR1 SGHVS, CDR2 FQNEAQ. The CDR3 runs 14 residues. V was shortened by 0 bases and J by 2 bases, with 6 bases between the two germline ends. The CDR3 sequence is CASSLALATDTQYF. The CDR3 DNA reads as TGTGCCAGCAGCTTAGCCCTAGCCACAGATACGCAGTATTTT.

V gene TRBV29-1 combines with J gene TRBJ2-3; TRBD1 matches at 11 bases. The CDR3 sequence is 13 residues long. V lost 5 bases to trimming and J lost 7 bases; unmatched junction nucleotides: 5. Germline V gene data show CDR1 as SQVTM and CDR2 as ANQGSEA. The CDR3 sequence is CSVPGTGGNTQYF. For the CDR3, the DNA is TGCAGCGTTCCCGGGACAGGGGGAAATACGCAGTATTTT.

The chain employs TRBV6-1 and TRBJ2-5, with D uncertain. Germline CDR1 is MNHNS and CDR2 is SASEGT. This CDR3 is built from 16 residues. V was shortened by 0 bases and J by 2 bases, with 13 bases between the two germline ends. CDR3 residues: CASSEALGPRQETQYF. The CDR3 DNA sequence: TGTGCCAGCAGTGAAGCGCTGGGCCCCCGGCAAGAGACCCAGTACTTC.

The V and J genes are TRBV6-5 and TRBJ1-1; D perhaps matches TRBD1 (6 bases). V lost 3 bases to trimming and J lost 5 bases, with 13 bases between them. The CDR3 spans 14 residues. Germline CDR1 reads MNHEY; CDR2 reads SVGAGI. The CDR3 DNA is TGTGCCAGCAGTTATAGTGGGGGCCGTACTGAAGCTTTCTTT. It is translated as CASSYSGGRTEAFF.

This rearrangement joins TRBV10-3 to TRBJ2-1, with 8 positions matching TRBD2. Germline V lookup: CDR1 ENHRY, CDR2 SYGVKD. CDR3 length equals 16 residues. V shed 0 bases, J shed 6 bases, and the junction held 7 bases outside the gene matches. CDR3 sequence: CAISESSGSYRNEQFF. CDR3 DNA: TGTGCCATCAGTGAGTCGAGCGGGAGCTACCGCAATGAGCAGTTCTTC.

This clone occurred a few times. The genes are TRBV7-6 and TRBJ2-2; 10 bases fit TRBD1. V lost 4 bases and J lost 4; bases outside the gene matches: 3. The CDR3 loop spans 15 amino acids. Looked up from germline, CDR1 is SGHVS and CDR2 is FNYEAQ. The chain's CDR3 is CASSYRTGGTGELFF. The CDR3 nucleotides read TGTGCCAGCAGCTATAGGACAGGGGGCACCGGGGAGCTGTTTTTT. Together with reference TRBV7-6 and TRBJ2-2, the CDR3 gives the full variable domain: GAGVSQSPRYKVTKRGQDVALRCDPISGHVSLYWYRQALGQGPEFLTYFNYEAQQDKSGLPNDRFSAERPEGSISTLTIQRTEQRDSAMYRCASSYRTGGTGELFFGEGSRLTVL.

The V and J genes are TRBV7-3 and TRBJ2-7; D might be TRBD2 (7 bases). This CDR3 contains 15 residues. Trimming pared 3 bases from V and 6 bases from J, leaving 18 bases between. Germline lookup yields CDR1 SGHTA and CDR2 FQGTGA. CDR3 sequence: CASSLGGGGQGEQYF. In DNA, the CDR3 is TGTGCCAGCAGCTTGGGTGGGGGGGGCCAAGGCGAGCAGTACTTC.

This clone was recorded only once. The chain carries TRBV11-2 and TRBJ1-3; no reliable D call. The CDR3 covers 14 residues. Germline values: CDR1 SGHAT, CDR2 FQNNGV. With 4 bases removed from V and 4 bases from J, the gap between germline ends came to 11 bases. The CDR3 reads CASSSTREGNTIYF. The CDR3 DNA is TGTGCCAGCAGCTCTACTCGGGAGGGAAACACCATATATTTT.

The table lists this clone with a few counts. The chain employs TRBV5-6 and TRBJ2-5; weak D call: TRBD1 (6 bases). The CDR3 consists of 16 residues. Germline-derived CDR1 and CDR2 are SGHDT and YYEEEE. Trimming cost V 2 bases and J 0 bases, with 14 bases left between them. The DNA for the CDR3 is TGTGCCAGCAGCTTTAGGGACACAAAGTACCAAGAGACCCAGTACTTC. As protein: CASSFRDTKYQETQYF.

Turning to this clone: A read error may produce the germline difference seen at one junction end. This sequence joins TRBV5-6 and TRBJ2-6; a weak D match, TRBD1 (5 bases). Per germline, CDR1 SGHDT and CDR2 YYEEEE. The CDR3 sequence is 15 residues long. Here the CDR3 DNA reads TGTGCCAGCAACTTGGTAGACTCTGGGGCCAACGGCCTGACTTTC. Protein: CASNLVDSGANGLTF. Supplemented by reference TRBV5-6 and TRBJ2-6, the full variable domain reads DAGVTQSPTHLIKTRGQQVTLRCSPKSGHDTVSWYQQALGQGPQFIFQYYEEEERQRGNFPDRFSGHQFPNYSSELNVNALLLGDSALYLCASNLVDSGANGLTFGAGSRLTVL.

This clone was counted only a few times. The V gene is TRBV6-6, the J gene TRBJ1-5, with TRBD1 as a possible D gene (6 bases). Per germline, CDR1 MNHNY and CDR2 SVGAGI (reference sequence). V was clipped by 4 bases and J by 6 bases, with 13 bases between them. This CDR3 comprises 14 residues. In DNA form, the CDR3 reads TGTGCCAGCAGTTTGGCAGGGGTGGCTCAGCCCCAGCATTTT. Encoded protein: CASSLAGVAQPQHF.

The rearrangement joins TRBV7-3 to TRBJ2-5, with D tentatively TRBD1 (6 bases). The CDR3 sequence is 13 residues long. Trimming took 4 bases from V and 5 from J, leaving 11 bases between them. Germline loops: CDR1 SGHTA, CDR2 FQGTGA. CDR3 nucleotide sequence: TGTGCCAGCAGCTCAGGGGTCGGGGAGACCCAGTACTTC. Translated: CASSSGVGETQYF.

This rearrangement joins TRBV6-5 to TRBJ2-7; 12 bases align to TRBD2. Germline CDR1 is MNHEY and CDR2 is SVGAGI. With V trimmed by 4 bases and J by 6 bases, 10 bases remained unmatched. This CDR3 comprises 16 residues. The DNA of the CDR3 is TGTGCCAGCAGTTTTAAAACTAGCGGGAGGTACGGCGAGCAGTACTTC. This codes for CASSFKTSGRYGEQYF.

The chain couples TRBV27 to TRBJ1-6; D gene unclear. Germline V lookup: CDR1 MNHEY, CDR2 SMNVEV (reference sequence). The CDR3 runs to 16 residues. Trimming shortened V by 6 bases and J by 1 base, and 13 bases separated the two germline ends. CDR3 in amino acids: CASRPQDTSYNSPLHF. CDR3 bases: TGTGCCAGCAGACCCCAAGACACTTCCTATAATTCACCCCTCCACTTT.

V usage is TRBV6-5 and J usage is TRBJ1-4, with a possible D match to TRBD1 (5 bases). CDR1 and CDR2 from the germline V gene are MNHEY and SVGAGI. This CDR3 has 14 amino acids. Trimming left V 5 bases short and J 3 bases short, with 10 bases between. CDR3 nucleotides: TGTGCCAGCAGTGTAAGGGACTCTAATGAAAAACTGTTTTTT. Its protein product is CASSVRDSNEKLFF.

The chain links TRBV7-9 to TRBJ2-7; a weak D match, TRBD2 (5 bases). Germline CDR1 reads SEHNR; CDR2 reads FQNEAQ (reference sequence). The CDR3 is 14 residues long. V was pared by 6 bases and J by 2 bases, with 14 bases between. As DNA, the CDR3 is TGTGCCAGCAGTTCTTCCGGGGAACCCTACGAGCAGTACTTC. Translation gives CASSSSGEPYEQYF.

A single count supports this clone. One end of the junction fails to match germline, which may point to a read error. This chain uses TRBV6-1 with TRBJ2-4, with D hard to call. The CDR3 runs 14 residues. Germline loops: CDR1 MNHNS, CDR2 SASEGT. The CDR3 loop is CASSEDAGSNSQYF. Here the CDR3 DNA reads TGTGCCAGCAGTGAAGATGCCGGATCCAACAGTCAGTACTTC.

The V and J genes are TRBV5-6 and TRBJ2-5; D is undetermined. Germline assignment: CDR1 SGHDT and CDR2 YYEEEE. V shed 4 bases and J shed 9 bases, with 13 bases lying between them. This CDR3 is built from 12 residues. For the CDR3, the DNA is TGTGCCAGCAGCAATGATCCGGCGGCCCAGTACTTC. Its protein is CASSNDPAAQYF. The variable domain in full, with the rest retrieved from reference TRBV5-6 and TRBJ2-5, is DAGVTQSPTHLIKTRGQQVTLRCSPKSGHDTVSWYQQALGQGPQFIFQYYEEEERQRGNFPDRFSGHQFPNYSSELNVNALLLGDSALYLCASSNDPAAQYFGPGTRLLVL.

J is TRBJ1-4 and V is TRBV6-6; D is possibly TRBD1 (6 bases). V gave up 2 bases and J gave up 3 bases, with 7 bases separating them. CDR3 length: 14 amino acids. CDR1 is MNHNY, CDR2 SVGAGI, per germline (reference sequence). The CDR3 loop is CASSYQGSNEKLFF. The CDR3 nucleotides are TGTGCCAGCAGTTACCAGGGGTCTAATGAAAAACTGTTTTTT.

This clone showed up just once. The gene calls are TRBV11-2 and TRBJ1-2, with no clear D. The CDR3 has 15 amino acids. CDR1 is SGHAT and CDR2 is FQNNGV in the germline V gene. V was pared by 1 base and J by 4 bases, with 13 bases between. The CDR3 DNA follows: TGTGCCAGCAGCTTAGCTCCCGACGGACTCTATGGCTACACCTTC. Translated, it gives CASSLAPDGLYGYTF. Together with reference TRBV11-2 and TRBJ1-2, the CDR3 gives the full variable domain: EAGVAQSPRYKIIEKRQSVAFWCNPISGHATLYWYQQILGQGPKLLIQFQNNGVVDDSQLPKDRFSAERLKGVDSTLKIQPAKLEDSAVYLCASSLAPDGLYGYTFGSGTRLTVV.

V gene TRBV5-1 combines with J gene TRBJ2-3, with 10 positions matching TRBD2. V lost 4 bases to trimming and J lost 0 bases; unmatched junction nucleotides: 5. Germline CDR1 SGHRS, CDR2 YFSETQ. The CDR3 contains 16 residues. As DNA, the CDR3 is TGCGCCAGCAGCCCCGGACTAGCGGAGAGCACAGATACGCAGTATTTT. Residues: CASSPGLAESTDTQYF.

The rearrangement joins TRBV30 to TRBJ1-2; unclear D gene. The V end was cut by 0 bases, the J end by 4 bases, with 12 bases between. This CDR3 is 14 amino acids long. Germline lookup yields CDR1 GTSNPN and CDR2 SVGIG (reference sequence). CDR3 amino acids: CAWSVLPLSYGYTF. The CDR3 DNA reads TGTGCCTGGAGTGTCCTCCCCCTGAGCTATGGCTACACCTTC.

The chain couples TRBV11-2 to TRBJ2-7; 8 bases line up with TRBD1. Trimming took 1 base from V and 6 from J; bases not matched to a gene: 5. In germline, CDR1 is SGHAT, CDR2 FQNNGV. The CDR3 has 14 residues. CDR3: CASSLGRGQVEQYF. Written as DNA, the CDR3 is TGTGCCAGCAGCTTAGGCAGGGGGCAAGTCGAGCAGTACTTC.